This T cell receptor (beta chain) appears in the sequencing data of a study of cytotoxic CD8 clonotypes in ibrutinib-treated CLL. Study context: Outcomes included 24 partial and 2 complete responses; after median about 5.5 years, roughly 15 stayed remitted and 12 progressed.

Trimming took 3 bases from V and 2 from J, leaving 14 bases between them. Per germline, CDR1 LNHNV and CDR2 YYDKDF (reference sequence). CDR3 length: 15 amino acids. Concerning this clone: Its matching antigen is unknown.

T cells were sequenced at a targeted depth of 1 in 200,000 to 1 in 1 million. Sequencing was performed with immunoSEQ multiplex PCR; in TCRdb, only in-frame clones are kept and a portion is missing. The top ten hold under 8.5% of the sample, which has about 310,000 clones, about 80% seen once. Study outcomes and limitations: Clonality was higher at ibrutinib response and returned toward baseline at progression. The public clonotypes identified were infrequent and showed contraction or stability on treatment.

The chain carries TRBV15 and TRBJ2-7; D gene ambiguous. This sequence originates from a human donor with chronic lymphocytic leukemia. Sequencing was performed on PBMCs, taken before ibrutinib treatment. The CDR3 DNA is TGTGCCACCAGCAGTGGGTTGGCGCCCACCTACGAGCAGTACTTC. It codes for CATSSGLAPTYEQYF.